This TCR gamma chain was sequenced during a study of human gamma delta and Vdelta1 T cells listed by TCRdb under 2018. With regard to the full study: The study investigated Delta One T cells, Vd1+ gamma-delta T cells, as cytotoxic effectors against acute myeloid leukemia. The study at large found these results: Polyclonality and broad cytotoxic targeting of acute myeloid leukemia were reported for Delta One T cells.

The CDR1 and CDR2 encoded by the germline V gene (reference sequence) are VTNTFY and YDVSTARD. The CDR3, from cysteine to phenylalanine, totals 21 residues. Only the CDR3 region is kept as DNA, spanning 63 bases read in frame from base 1. V is trimmed back by 2 bases and J by 3 bases, and the junction contains 24 bases that no gene match accounts for. This clone was observed a handful of times. Its recognized antigen is unknown. It has no much larger one-base neighbor in the sample; base qualities were not kept. The library was prepared using PCR. These reads were obtained on an Illumina MiSeq. TCRdb reprocessed the public data with the CATT caller; entries with the same nucleotide sequence were combined afterwards. The sample table lists about 8,700 gamma-chain clones, around 50% of them with a count of one. The ten largest make up more than 2% of the sample.

This chain is built from TRGV3 and TRGJP2. The sequenced sample was Vdelta1 gamma-delta T cells from blood grown in culture (DOT cells). What this sample's cell subset or site label stands for: Delta One T cells, in vitro expanded/differentiated Vd1+ gamma-delta T cells. The sequence was obtained from a human donor in good health. The DNA sequence is TGTGCCACCTGGGACAACCAACCCCCTCTACCGGGAGGCGGTAGTGATTGGATCAAGACGTTT. Translated, it reads CATWDNQPPLPGGGSDWIKTF.